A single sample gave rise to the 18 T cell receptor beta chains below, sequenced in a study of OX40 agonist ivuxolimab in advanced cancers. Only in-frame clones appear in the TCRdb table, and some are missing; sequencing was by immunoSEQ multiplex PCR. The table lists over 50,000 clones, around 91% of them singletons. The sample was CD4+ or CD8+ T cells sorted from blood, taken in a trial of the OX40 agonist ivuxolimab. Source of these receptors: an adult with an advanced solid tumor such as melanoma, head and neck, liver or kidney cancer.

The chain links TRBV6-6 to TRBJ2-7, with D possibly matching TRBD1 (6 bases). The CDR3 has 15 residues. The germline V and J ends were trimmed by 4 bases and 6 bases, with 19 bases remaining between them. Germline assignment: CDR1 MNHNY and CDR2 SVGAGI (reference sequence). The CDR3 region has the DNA TGTGCCAGCAGTTCCCCGGACAGATACAACGTCGAGCAGTACTTC. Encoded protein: CASSSPDRYNVEQYF.

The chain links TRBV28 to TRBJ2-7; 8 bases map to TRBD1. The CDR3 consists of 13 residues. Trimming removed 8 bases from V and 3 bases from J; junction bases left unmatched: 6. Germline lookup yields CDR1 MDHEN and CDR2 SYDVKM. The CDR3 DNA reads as TGTGCCAGCCAAGGACAGGGAGTCTACGAGCAGTACTTC. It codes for CASQGQGVYEQYF.

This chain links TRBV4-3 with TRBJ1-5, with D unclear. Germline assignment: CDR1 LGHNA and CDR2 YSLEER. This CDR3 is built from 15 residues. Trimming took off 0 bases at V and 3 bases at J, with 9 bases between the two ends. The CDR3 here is CASSQDEGFNQPQHF. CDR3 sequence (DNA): TGCGCCAGCAGCCAAGATGAAGGATTCAATCAGCCCCAGCATTTT.

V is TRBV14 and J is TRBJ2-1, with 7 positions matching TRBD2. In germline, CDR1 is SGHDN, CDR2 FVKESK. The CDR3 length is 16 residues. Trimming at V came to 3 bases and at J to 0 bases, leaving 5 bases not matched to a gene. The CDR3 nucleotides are TGTGCCAGCAGCCATCGGGCGGGAGTCTCCTACAATGAGCAGTTCTTC. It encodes CASSHRAGVSYNEQFF.

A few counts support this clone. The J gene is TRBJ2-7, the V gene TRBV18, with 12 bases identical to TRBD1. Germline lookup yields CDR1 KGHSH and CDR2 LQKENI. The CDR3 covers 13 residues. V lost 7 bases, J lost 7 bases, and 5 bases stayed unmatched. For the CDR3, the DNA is TGTGCCAGCTGGGGGACAGGGGGCGGAGAGCAGTACTTC. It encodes CASWGTGGGEQYF.

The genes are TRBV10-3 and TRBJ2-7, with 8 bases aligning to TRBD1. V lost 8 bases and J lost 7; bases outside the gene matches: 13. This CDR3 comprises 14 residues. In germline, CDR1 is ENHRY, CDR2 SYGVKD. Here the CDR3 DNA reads TGTGCCATCGAGAAGACAGGGGAAGGTGGGGAGCAGTACTTC. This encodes CAIEKTGEGGEQYF.

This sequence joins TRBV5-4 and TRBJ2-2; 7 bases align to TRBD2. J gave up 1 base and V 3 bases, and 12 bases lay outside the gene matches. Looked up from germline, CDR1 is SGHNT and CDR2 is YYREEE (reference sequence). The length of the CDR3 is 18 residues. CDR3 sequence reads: CASSSTAYLAGNTGELFF. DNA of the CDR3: TGTGCCAGCAGCTCCACAGCCTACTTAGCGGGGAACACCGGGGAGCTGTTTTTT.

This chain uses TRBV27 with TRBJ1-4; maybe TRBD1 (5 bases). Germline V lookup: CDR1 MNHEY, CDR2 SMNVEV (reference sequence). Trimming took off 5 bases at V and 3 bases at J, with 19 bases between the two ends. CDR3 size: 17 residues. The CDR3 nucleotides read TGTGCCAGCAGTCTACTATGGGGGGAAGGAGCTAATGAAAAACTGTTTTTT. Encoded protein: CASSLLWGEGANEKLFF.

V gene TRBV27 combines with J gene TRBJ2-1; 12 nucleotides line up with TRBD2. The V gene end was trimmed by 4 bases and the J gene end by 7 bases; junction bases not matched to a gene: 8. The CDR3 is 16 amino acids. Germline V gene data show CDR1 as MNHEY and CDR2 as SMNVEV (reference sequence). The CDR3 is CASSSPTSGSSNEQFF. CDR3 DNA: TGTGCCAGCAGTTCCCCGACTAGCGGGAGTTCGAATGAGCAGTTCTTC.

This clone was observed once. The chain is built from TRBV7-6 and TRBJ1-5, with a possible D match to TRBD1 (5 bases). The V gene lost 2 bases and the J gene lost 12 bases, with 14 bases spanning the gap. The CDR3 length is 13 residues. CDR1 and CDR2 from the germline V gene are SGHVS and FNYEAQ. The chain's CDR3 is CASSLQLWDDQHF. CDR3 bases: TGTGCCAGCAGCTTACAATTATGGGACGACCAGCATTTT.

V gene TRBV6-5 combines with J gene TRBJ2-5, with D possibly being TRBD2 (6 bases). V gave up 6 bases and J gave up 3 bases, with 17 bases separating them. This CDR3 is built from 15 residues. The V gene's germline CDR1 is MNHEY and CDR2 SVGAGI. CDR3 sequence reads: CASSRTGLTEETQYF. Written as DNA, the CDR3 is TGTGCCAGCAGCCGGACGGGACTCACTGAAGAGACCCAGTACTTC.

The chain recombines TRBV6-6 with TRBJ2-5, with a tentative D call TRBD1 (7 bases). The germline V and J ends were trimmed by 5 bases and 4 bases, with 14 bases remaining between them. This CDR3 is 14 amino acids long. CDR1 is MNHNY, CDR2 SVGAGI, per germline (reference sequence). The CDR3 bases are TGTGCCAGCAGTGCTGGAGGGGGCCGAGAGACCCAGTACTTC. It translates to CASSAGGGRETQYF.

CDR3 bases: TGTGCCAGCAGCTTGGAGGGATACGGGGAGCTGTTTTTT. Its protein product is CASSLEGYGELFF. V is TRBV5-6 and J is TRBJ2-2; no firm D call. Between the trimmed V and J ends, which lost 0 bases and 7 bases, there was a span of 7 bases. CDR1 and CDR2 (germline): SGHDT, YYEEEE. The CDR3 is made up of 13 amino acids. Full variable domain (rest looked up from reference TRBV5-6 and TRBJ2-2): DAGVTQSPTHLIKTRGQQVTLRCSPKSGHDTVSWYQQALGQGPQFIFQYYEEEERQRGNFPDRFSGHQFPNYSSELNVNALLLGDSALYLCASSLEGYGELFFGEGSRLTVL.

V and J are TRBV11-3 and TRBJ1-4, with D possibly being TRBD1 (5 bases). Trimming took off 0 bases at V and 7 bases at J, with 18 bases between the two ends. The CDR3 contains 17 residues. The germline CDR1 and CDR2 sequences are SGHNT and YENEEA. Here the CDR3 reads CASSLDGGYRSFEKLFF. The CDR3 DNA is TGTGCCAGCAGCTTAGACGGAGGTTACAGGTCTTTTGAAAAACTGTTTTTT.

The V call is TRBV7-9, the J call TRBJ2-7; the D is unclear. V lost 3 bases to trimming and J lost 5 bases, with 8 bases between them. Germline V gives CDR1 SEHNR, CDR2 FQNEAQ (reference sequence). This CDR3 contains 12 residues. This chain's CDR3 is CASSFDGDEQYF. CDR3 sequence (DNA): TGTGCCAGCAGCTTTGACGGTGACGAGCAGTACTTC.

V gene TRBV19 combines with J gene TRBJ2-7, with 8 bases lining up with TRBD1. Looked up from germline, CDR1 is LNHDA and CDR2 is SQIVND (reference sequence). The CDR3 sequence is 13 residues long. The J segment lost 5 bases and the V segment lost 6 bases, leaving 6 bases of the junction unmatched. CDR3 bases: TGTGCCAGTAGCTGGACAGGGCTGGACGAGCAGTACTTC. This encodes CASSWTGLDEQYF.

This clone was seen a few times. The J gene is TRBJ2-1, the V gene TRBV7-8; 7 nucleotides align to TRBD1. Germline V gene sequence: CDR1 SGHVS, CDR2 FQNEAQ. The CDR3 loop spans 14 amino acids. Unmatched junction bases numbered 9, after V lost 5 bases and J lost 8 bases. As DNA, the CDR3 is TGTGCCAGCAGCCCCATGACAGGGTCCGATGAGCAGTTCTTC. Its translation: CASSPMTGSDEQFF.

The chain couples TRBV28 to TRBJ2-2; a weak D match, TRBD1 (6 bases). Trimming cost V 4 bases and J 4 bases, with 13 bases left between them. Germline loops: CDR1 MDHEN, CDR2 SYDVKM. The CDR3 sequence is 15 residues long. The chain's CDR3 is CASSSDRRGTGELFF. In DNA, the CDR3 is TGTGCCAGCAGTTCGGACAGACGGGGCACCGGGGAGCTGTTTTTT.